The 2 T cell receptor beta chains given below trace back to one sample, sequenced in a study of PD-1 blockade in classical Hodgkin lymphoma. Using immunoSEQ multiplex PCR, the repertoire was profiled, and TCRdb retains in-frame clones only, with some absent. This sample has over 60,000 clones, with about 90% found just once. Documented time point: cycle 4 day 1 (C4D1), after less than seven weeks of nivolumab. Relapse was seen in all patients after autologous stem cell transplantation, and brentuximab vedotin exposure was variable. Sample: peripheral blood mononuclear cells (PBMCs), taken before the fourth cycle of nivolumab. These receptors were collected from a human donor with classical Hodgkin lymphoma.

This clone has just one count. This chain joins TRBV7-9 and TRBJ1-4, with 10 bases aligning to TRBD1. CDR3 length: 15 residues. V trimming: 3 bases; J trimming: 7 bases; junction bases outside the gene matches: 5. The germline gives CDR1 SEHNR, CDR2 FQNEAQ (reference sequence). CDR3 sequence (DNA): TGTGCCAGCAGCTTGCCCGGGACAGGGGTTGAAAAACTGTTTTTT. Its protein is CASSLPGTGVEKLFF.

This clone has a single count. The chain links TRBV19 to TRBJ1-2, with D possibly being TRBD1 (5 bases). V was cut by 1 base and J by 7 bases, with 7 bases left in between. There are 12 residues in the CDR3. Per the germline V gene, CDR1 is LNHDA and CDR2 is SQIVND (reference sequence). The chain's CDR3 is CASSIGGSGYTF. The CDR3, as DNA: TGTGCCAGTAGTATAGGGGGCTCTGGCTACACCTTC.